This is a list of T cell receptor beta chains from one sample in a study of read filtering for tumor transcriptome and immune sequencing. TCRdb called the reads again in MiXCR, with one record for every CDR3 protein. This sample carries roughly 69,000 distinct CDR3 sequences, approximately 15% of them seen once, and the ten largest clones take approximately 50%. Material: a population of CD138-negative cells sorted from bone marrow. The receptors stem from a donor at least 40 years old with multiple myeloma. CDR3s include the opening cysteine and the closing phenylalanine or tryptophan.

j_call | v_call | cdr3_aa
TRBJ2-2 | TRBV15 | CATSNFRTSGSGELFF
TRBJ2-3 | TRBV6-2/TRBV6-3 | CASSPTAGTPDTDAQYF
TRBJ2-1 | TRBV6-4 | CASSDSAAAGHEQFF
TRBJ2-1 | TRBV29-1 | CSVEPRWGDEQFF
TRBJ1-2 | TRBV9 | CASSAHRDRNYGYTF
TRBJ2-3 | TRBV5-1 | CASSLVGGKPDTQYF
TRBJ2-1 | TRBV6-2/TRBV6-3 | CASSNGQGANEQFF
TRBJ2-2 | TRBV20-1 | CSASPGSPRGTGELFF
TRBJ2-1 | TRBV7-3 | CASSDGLGTPNEQFF
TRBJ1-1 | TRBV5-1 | CASSFSGRNTEAFF
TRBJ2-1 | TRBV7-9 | CASSLELAGLPGADEQFF
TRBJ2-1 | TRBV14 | CASSQRLVESLFF
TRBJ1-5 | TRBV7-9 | CASSRGQVPQPQHF
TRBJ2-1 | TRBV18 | CASSLSTGFNEQFF
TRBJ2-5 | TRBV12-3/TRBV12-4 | CASSFRVQETQYF
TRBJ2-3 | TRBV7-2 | CASSLVGGDTQYF
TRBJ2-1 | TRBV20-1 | CSAGHLQKWNNEQFF
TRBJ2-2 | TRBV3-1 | CASSHTGGNTGELFF
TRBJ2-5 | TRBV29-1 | CSVVPTGGSETQYF
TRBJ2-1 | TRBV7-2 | CASRNVGRSYNEQFF
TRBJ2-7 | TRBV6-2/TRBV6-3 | CASSRTVRYEQYF
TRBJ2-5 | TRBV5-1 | CASRIGGETQYF
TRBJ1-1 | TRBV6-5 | CASSNRENTEAFF
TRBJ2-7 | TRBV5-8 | CASSLVAGYEQYF
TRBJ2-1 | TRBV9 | CASSVVEVTGGSTYNEQFF
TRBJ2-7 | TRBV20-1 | CSARSRDAPWYEQYF
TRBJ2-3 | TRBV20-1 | CSAPRGDTQYF
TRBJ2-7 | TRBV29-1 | CSVATDLSGRTFYEQYF
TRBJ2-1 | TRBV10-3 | CAISAGQGANEQFF
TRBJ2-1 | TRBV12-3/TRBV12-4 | CASSLSSGSSFF
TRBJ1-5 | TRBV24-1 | CATSDSRGEGNQPQHF
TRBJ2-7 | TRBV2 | CASSSLAGERPEQYF
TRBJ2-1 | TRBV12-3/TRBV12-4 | CASSLQQGLAGHNEQFF
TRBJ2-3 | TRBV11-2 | CVSSWRRGTTDTQYF
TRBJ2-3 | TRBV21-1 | CASTDTQYF
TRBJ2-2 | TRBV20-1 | CSARGSGRNTGELFF
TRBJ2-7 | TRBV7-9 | CASSFGGSYEQYF
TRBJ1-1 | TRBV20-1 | CGARGAGDTEDFF
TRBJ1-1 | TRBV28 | CASSLLANTEAFF
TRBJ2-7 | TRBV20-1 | CSAQLQEYEQYF
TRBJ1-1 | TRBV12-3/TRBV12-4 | CASSSTGEAFF